A single sample is the source of the 32 T cell receptor beta chains below, sequenced in a study of T cells in Graves' hyperthyroidism and ophthalmopathy. Researchers amplified the TCR beta CDR3 regions from RNA transcripts. In the first-round RT-PCR of the TCR CDR3, the HTBI primer set was used. TCRdb reanalysed the multiplex PCR reads using MiXCR and keeps one entry per CDR3 protein. The data contain a few hundred thousand distinct CDR3 sequences, about 15% of them singletons. What was sequenced was blood. The source of these receptors is a woman aged 30 to 39 with Graves' hyperthyroidism.

The gene calls are TRBV11-1 and TRBJ1-2, with unresolved D. Germline V gene sequence: CDR1 SGHAT, CDR2 FQDESV (reference sequence). The V end was cut by 5 bases, the J end by 0 bases, with 16 bases between. The CDR3 consists of 16 residues. The CDR3 is CASSRVGSGTNYGYTF. Written as DNA, the CDR3 is TGTGCCAGCAGCAGAGTGGGTTCAGGAACTAACTATGGCTACACCTTC.

The CDR3 coding sequence is TGCGCCAGCAGCTTGGTAGGGCCCGAGTACGAGCAGTACTTC. Translating it yields CASSLVGPEYEQYF. The chain couples TRBV5-1 to TRBJ2-7; D is unclear. CDR3 length: 14 residues. V lost 0 bases, J lost 4 bases, and 11 bases lay in between. Germline V gene data show CDR1 as SGHRS and CDR2 as YFSETQ.

The CDR3 DNA reads TGTGCCAGCAGTTCGGGTGGGAGCATTTCCACCGGGGAGCTGTTTTTT. As protein: CASSSGGSISTGELFF. The rearrangement links TRBV28 to TRBJ2-2; D perhaps matches TRBD2 (5 bases). V lost 4 bases to trimming and J lost 4 bases, with 16 bases between them. The CDR3 spans 16 residues. From germline, CDR1 is MDHEN and CDR2 SYDVKM.

For this clonotype: Possible read error: a much larger clone is one base away. The chain employs TRBV20-1 and TRBJ2-1, with TRBD2 matching over 11 bases. Germline V lookup: CDR1 DFQATT, CDR2 SNEGSKA (reference sequence). Losses at the gene ends were 3 bases for V and 9 bases for J; bases not matched to a gene: 13. This CDR3 region has 16 residues. The CDR3 spells CSARGPLAGGEVEQFF. The CDR3 DNA reads as TGCAGTGCTAGGGGTCCTCTAGCGGGGGGCGAGGTTGAGCAGTTCTTC.

This clonotype has more than one count but fewer than ten. V gene TRBV20-1 combines with J gene TRBJ2-2; TRBD2 matches at 11 bases. V was clipped by 5 bases and J by 4 bases; unmatched bases: 3. The germline V gene has CDR1 DFQATT and CDR2 SNEGSKA (reference sequence). CDR3 length equals 14 residues. The CDR3: CSAHSGRATGELFF. The CDR3, as DNA: TGCAGTGCTCATAGCGGGAGGGCCACCGGGGAGCTGTTTTTT.

This clonotype showed up just a few times. The chain combines TRBV24-1 with TRBJ2-2, with D maybe TRBD2 (5 bases). The ends were cut back, 7 bases at V and 6 bases at J, with 14 bases in the middle. CDR3 length equals 14 residues. From germline, CDR1 is KGHDR and CDR2 SFDVKD. CDR3 in amino acids: CATSVDSLSGELFF. DNA for the CDR3: TGTGCCACCAGCGTGGACTCGCTATCCGGGGAGCTGTTTTTT.

To note about this clonotype: An end of the junction does not agree with germline; a read error may underlie this. This rearrangement joins TRBV20-1 to TRBJ2-7, with D perhaps TRBD2 (5 bases). This CDR3 region has 12 residues. Germline-derived CDR1 and CDR2 are DFQATT and SNEGSKA (reference sequence). The CDR3 sequence is CSPRDSSHEQYF. DNA of the CDR3: TGCAGCCCACGGGATAGCTCCCACGAGCAGTACTTC.

The sample holds one count of this clonotype. The rearrangement uses TRBV28 and TRBJ2-2; D is possibly TRBD1 (6 bases). The CDR3 has 15 amino acids. The germline V gene has CDR1 MDHEN and CDR2 SYDVKM. Trimming took off 4 bases at V and 5 bases at J, with 14 bases between the two ends. The CDR3 nucleotides read TGTGCCAGCAGTTACTGGCGAAGGGGGACCGGGGAGCTGTTTTTT. Protein: CASSYWRRGTGELFF.

In its sample, this clonotype was seen many times. The CDR3 reads CASSYLGRALDEQFF. The CDR3 DNA is TGTGCCAGCAGTTACCTCGGACGGGCCCTAGATGAGCAGTTCTTC. The rearrangement uses TRBV6-2 or TRBV6-3 and TRBJ2-1; D uncertain. CDR3 size: 15 residues. Germline CDR1 and CDR2: MNHEY and SVGEGT. The V gene lost 2 bases and the J gene lost 8 bases, with 16 bases spanning the gap.

J is TRBJ2-3 and V is TRBV20-1; a weak D match, TRBD1 (5 bases). CDR1 is DFQATT and CDR2 is SNEGSKA in the germline V gene (reference sequence). Trimming took 0 bases from V and 2 from J, leaving 12 bases between them. The CDR3 totals 15 residues. CDR3 residues: CSARDNQGPTDTQYF. CDR3 in DNA: TGCAGTGCTAGAGATAACCAGGGCCCCACAGATACGCAGTATTTT.

This clonotype turned up a few times. The chain uses TRBV6-1 and TRBJ1-4; possible D gene TRBD1, 5 bases. The CDR3 sequence is 16 residues long. Germline V gene sequence: CDR1 MNHNS, CDR2 SASEGT. V gave up 7 bases and J gave up 6 bases, with 21 bases separating them. The CDR3 DNA reads as TGTGCCAGCAAGGTCAGGGTGTCAACTAATGATGAAAAACTGTTTTTT. Protein product: CASKVRVSTNDEKLFF.

This clonotype was observed a handful of times. The chain uses TRBV29-1 and TRBJ1-1, with no clear D. Germline CDR1 SQVTM, CDR2 ANQGSEA. V lost 6 bases and J lost 11, with 16 bases in between. This CDR3 spans 11 amino acids. CDR3 in DNA: TGCAGCGTCATGTCGGTTGGAGAGGCTTTCTTT. Its protein product is CSVMSVGEAFF.

This clonotype was counted between two and nine times. The germline gene is not matched at one end of the junction; a read error may be the cause. This chain joins TRBV28 and TRBJ2-5, with D possibly TRBD1 on 5 matching bases. This CDR3 has 11 residues. The germline V gene encodes CDR1 MDHEN and CDR2 SYDVKM. CDR3 in amino acids: CASRGRASQDF. CDR3 nucleotide sequence: TGTGCCAGCAGAGGCAGGGCCTCCCAGGACTTC.

Many counts were recorded for this clonotype. The chain carries TRBV27 and TRBJ2-5; 12 bases fit TRBD2. Looked up from germline, CDR1 is MNHEY and CDR2 is SMNVEV (reference sequence). The CDR3 totals 16 residues. After removal of 5 bases from V and 4 bases from J, the junction contained 8 bases not matched to a gene. CDR3 region: CASSRTSGRRLETQYF. The CDR3 nucleotides are TGTGCCAGCAGTCGTACTAGCGGGAGGAGATTAGAGACCCAGTACTTC.

This clonotype was picked up many times. V is TRBV28 and J is TRBJ1-4; possible D gene TRBD1, 5 bases. The V gene lost 7 bases and the J gene lost 0 bases, with 12 bases spanning the gap. Germline loops: CDR1 MDHEN, CDR2 SYDVKM. CDR3 length: 15 amino acids. CDR3 amino acids: CASTSGGTTNEKLFF. Written as DNA, the CDR3 is TGTGCCAGCACCTCCGGGGGTACAACTAATGAAAAACTGTTTTTT.

This clonotype appeared many times. The CDR3 bases are TGTGCCTGGAAGGGGGGCCTTAGCACAGATACGCAGTATTTT. It is translated as CAWKGGLSTDTQYF. V is TRBV30 and J is TRBJ2-3, with D tentatively TRBD1 or TRBD2 (6 bases each). This CDR3 is built from 14 residues. V gave up 4 bases and J gave up 0 bases, with 11 bases separating them. CDR1 and CDR2 from the germline V gene are GTSNPN and SVGIG (reference sequence). Complete variable domain (other parts from reference TRBV30 and TRBJ2-3): SQTIHQWPATLVQPVGSPLSLECTVEGTSNPNLYWYRQAAGRGLQLLFYSVGIGQISSEVPQNLSASRPQDRQFILSSKKLLLSDSGFYLCAWKGGLSTDTQYFGPGTRLTVL.

There are many counts of this clonotype. This chain joins TRBV25-1 and TRBJ2-7; D is perhaps TRBD2 (5 bases). V lost 8 bases and J lost 2, with 16 bases in between. The germline CDR1 and CDR2 sequences are MGHDK and SYGVNS. The CDR3 totals 14 residues. CDR3 region: CASGRINGTYEQYF. The CDR3 coding sequence is TGTGCCAGCGGGCGGATAAACGGGACCTACGAGCAGTACTTC.

The table lists this clonotype with many counts. The genes are TRBV20-1 and TRBJ2-1, with a weak D call TRBD2 (6 bases). The germline V gene has CDR1 DFQATT and CDR2 SNEGSKA (reference sequence). Trimming cost V 3 bases and J 12 bases, with 18 bases left between them. The CDR3 totals 13 residues. Here the CDR3 DNA reads TGCAGTGCTAGTGGAACCCTGGAGGGTAGGCAGTTCTTC. The encoded protein is CSASGTLEGRQFF.

This chain joins TRBV27 and TRBJ2-6, with 7 bases matching TRBD1. From germline, CDR1 is MNHEY and CDR2 SMNVEV (reference sequence). With 2 bases clipped from V and 1 base from J, the junction kept 11 bases outside the gene matches. CDR3 size: 19 residues. In nucleotides, the CDR3 is TGTGCCAGCAGTTTAAACCGCCGGGACAGAATTTCTGGGGCCAACGTCCTGACTTTC. Its protein product is CASSLNRRDRISGANVLTF.

The rearrangement links TRBV5-1 to TRBJ1-1, with D tentatively TRBD1 (5 bases). CDR1 and CDR2 from the germline V gene are SGHRS and YFSETQ. Trimming pared 0 bases from V and 8 bases from J, leaving 14 bases between. The CDR3 extends over 14 amino acids. In DNA form, the CDR3 reads TGCGCCAGCAGCTTGGGTTCAGGGAGCTTGGAAGCTTTCTTT. This encodes CASSLGSGSLEAFF.

The table lists this clonotype with many counts. The rearrangement links TRBV5-1 to TRBJ2-1; no reliable D call. V gave up 0 bases and J gave up 7 bases, with 14 bases separating them. Germline V gene lookup returns CDR1 SGHRS and CDR2 YFSETQ. The CDR3 is made up of 15 amino acids. The CDR3 nucleotides read TGCGCCAGCAGCTTGGCCTCGGGTGTGGGAAATGAGCAGTTCTTC. As protein: CASSLASGVGNEQFF.

The chain combines TRBV10-3 with TRBJ2-3; no clear D gene. This CDR3 region has 14 residues. V lost 3 bases and J 6 bases, leaving 13 bases between the germline ends. Germline V gene sequence: CDR1 ENHRY, CDR2 SYGVKD. CDR3 sequence reads: CAISDGESPDTQYF. The CDR3 coding sequence is TGTGCCATCAGTGATGGGGAATCACCCGATACGCAGTATTTT.

This clonotype was detected ten times or more. The rearrangement uses TRBV12-3 or TRBV12-4 and TRBJ2-7; a possible D gene is TRBD1 (5 bases). The V end was cut by 6 bases, the J end by 2 bases, with 14 bases between. The CDR3 runs 14 residues. This CDR3 is CASSPPTDTYEQYF. CDR3 in DNA: TGTGCCAGCAGCCCCCCGACAGACACCTACGAGCAGTACTTC.

V is TRBV13 and J is TRBJ1-1; the match to TRBD1 covers 9 bases. The CDR3 runs 16 residues. The V gene's germline CDR1 is PRHDT and CDR2 FYEKMQ (reference sequence). Losses at the gene ends were 5 bases for V and 4 bases for J; bases not matched to a gene: 11. The CDR3 DNA reads TGTGCCAGCAGCCGCGGGACAGGGTGGGAGGGCACTGAAGCTTTCTTT. This translates into CASSRGTGWEGTEAFF.

This clonotype was observed at least ten times. This rearrangement joins TRBV3-1 to TRBJ1-2, with D possibly matching TRBD1 (5 bases). The germline V gene has CDR1 LGHDT and CDR2 YNNKEL (reference sequence). The V end was cut by 8 bases, the J end by 0 bases, with 16 bases between. The CDR3 totals 15 residues. The CDR3 spells CASGRGNEANYGYTF. In DNA, the CDR3 is TGTGCCAGCGGGCGGGGCAACGAAGCTAACTATGGCTACACCTTC.

This clonotype was seen repeatedly, ten times or more. This sequence joins TRBV7-9 and TRBJ2-3; unclear D gene. This CDR3 has 14 residues. V lost 1 base and J 3 bases, leaving 8 bases between the germline ends. Per the germline V gene, CDR1 is SEHNR and CDR2 is FQNEAQ (reference sequence). The CDR3 is CASSLVLGTDTQYF. CDR3 nucleotides: TGTGCCAGCAGCTTAGTTTTAGGAACAGATACGCAGTATTTT.

The chain is built from TRBV28 and TRBJ1-5; D is ambiguous. Looked up from germline, CDR1 is MDHEN and CDR2 is SYDVKM. With 2 bases removed from V and 2 bases from J, the gap between germline ends came to 10 bases. The CDR3 loop spans 15 amino acids. The CDR3 sequence: CASSLNGLGNQPQHF. In DNA, the CDR3 is TGTGCCAGCAGTTTAAATGGGTTGGGCAATCAGCCCCAGCATTTT. The full variable domain, its missing parts supplied by reference TRBV28 and TRBJ1-5, is DVKVTQSSRYLVKRTGEKVFLECVQDMDHENMFWYRQDPGLGLRLIYFSYDVKMKEKGDIPEGYSVSREKKERFSLILESASTNQTSMYLCASSLNGLGNQPQHFGDGTRLSIL.

The chain recombines TRBV30 with TRBJ2-3; D is unclear. This CDR3 is built from 12 residues. The V gene's germline CDR1 is GTSNPN and CDR2 SVGIG (reference sequence). The V gene lost 0 bases and the J gene lost 5 bases, with 6 bases spanning the gap. In DNA form, the CDR3 reads TGTGCCTGGAGTGTACAAAAAGATACGCAGTATTTT. It is translated as CAWSVQKDTQYF.

There are many counts of this clonotype. The chain is built from TRBV28 and TRBJ2-1; D might be TRBD2 (6 bases). This CDR3 is 14 amino acids long. V was shortened by 8 bases and J by 0 bases, with 11 bases between the two germline ends. Germline V CDR1 and CDR2: MDHEN, SYDVKM. CDR3 coding DNA: TGTGCCAGCCGGGGAGGACACTCCTACAATGAGCAGTTCTTC. Translation gives CASRGGHSYNEQFF.

This clonotype turned up a few times. This chain links TRBV13 with TRBJ2-3; 9 nucleotides line up with TRBD2. The CDR3 loop spans 14 amino acids. With 4 bases clipped from V and 5 bases from J, the junction kept 4 bases outside the gene matches. Germline-derived CDR1 and CDR2 are PRHDT and FYEKMQ (reference sequence). This CDR3 reads CASSSSGTLDTQYF. As DNA, the CDR3 is TGTGCCAGCAGCTCTAGCGGGACGTTAGATACGCAGTATTTT.

This clonotype was picked up a small number of times. V usage is TRBV24-1 and J usage is TRBJ2-3, with D unresolved. The V and J ends lost 0 bases and 5 bases respectively, with 8 bases between them. This CDR3 region has 14 residues. Germline V CDR1 and CDR2: KGHDR, SFDVKD. The CDR3 protein is CATSDLDGLDTQYF. In DNA, the CDR3 is TGTGCCACCAGTGATTTGGACGGTCTAGATACGCAGTATTTT.

V gene TRBV7-8 combines with J gene TRBJ1-6, with unresolved D. Germline V CDR1 and CDR2: SGHVS, FQNEAQ. Trimming pared 2 bases from V and 9 bases from J, leaving 8 bases between. The CDR3 covers 13 residues. For the CDR3, the DNA is TGTGCCAGCAGCTTAATTTTGGGTTCACCCCTCCACTTT. Its translation: CASSLILGSPLHF.